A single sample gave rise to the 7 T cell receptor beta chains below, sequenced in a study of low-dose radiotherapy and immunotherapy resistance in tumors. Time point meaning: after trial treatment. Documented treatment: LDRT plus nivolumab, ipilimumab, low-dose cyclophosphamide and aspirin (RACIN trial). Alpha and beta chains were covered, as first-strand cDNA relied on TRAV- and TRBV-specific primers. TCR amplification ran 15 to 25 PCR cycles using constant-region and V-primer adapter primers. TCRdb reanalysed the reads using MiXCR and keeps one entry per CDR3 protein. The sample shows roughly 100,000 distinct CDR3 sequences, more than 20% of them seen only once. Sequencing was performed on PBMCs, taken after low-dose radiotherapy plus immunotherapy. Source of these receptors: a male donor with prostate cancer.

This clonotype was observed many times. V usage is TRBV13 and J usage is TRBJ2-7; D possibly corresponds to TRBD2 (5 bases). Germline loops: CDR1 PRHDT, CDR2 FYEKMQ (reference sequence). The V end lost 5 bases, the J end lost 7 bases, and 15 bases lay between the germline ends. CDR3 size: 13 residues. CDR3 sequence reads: CASSDRGNGEQYF. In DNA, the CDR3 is TGTGCCAGCAGCGACCGGGGAAACGGGGAGCAGTACTTC. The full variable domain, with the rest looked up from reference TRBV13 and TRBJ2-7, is AAGVIQSPRHLIKEKRETATLKCYPIPRHDTVYWYQQGPGQDPQFLISFYEKMQSDKGSIPDRFSAQQFSDYHSELNMSSLELGDSALYFCASSDRGNGEQYFGPGTRLTVT.

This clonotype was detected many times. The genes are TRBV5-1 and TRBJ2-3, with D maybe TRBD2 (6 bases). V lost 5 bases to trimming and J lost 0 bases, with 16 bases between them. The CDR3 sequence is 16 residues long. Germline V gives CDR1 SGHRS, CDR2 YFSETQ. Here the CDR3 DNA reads TGCGCCAGCAGTTCGCCCGGGACTCGCAGCACAGATACGCAGTATTTT. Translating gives CASSSPGTRSTDTQYF. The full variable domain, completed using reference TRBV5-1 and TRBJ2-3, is KAGVTQTPRYLIKTRGQQVTLSCSPISGHRSVSWYQQTPGQGLQFLFEYFSETQRNKGNFPGRFSGRQFSNSRSEMNVSTLELGDSALYLCASSSPGTRSTDTQYFGPGTRLTVL.

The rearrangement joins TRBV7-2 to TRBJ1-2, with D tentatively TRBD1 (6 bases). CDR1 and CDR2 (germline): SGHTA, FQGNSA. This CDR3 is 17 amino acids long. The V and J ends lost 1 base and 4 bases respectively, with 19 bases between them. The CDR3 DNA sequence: TGTGCCAGCAGCTTAGGCCCGTCCGGGGGCGAGGCCTATGGCTACACCTTC. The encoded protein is CASSLGPSGGEAYGYTF.

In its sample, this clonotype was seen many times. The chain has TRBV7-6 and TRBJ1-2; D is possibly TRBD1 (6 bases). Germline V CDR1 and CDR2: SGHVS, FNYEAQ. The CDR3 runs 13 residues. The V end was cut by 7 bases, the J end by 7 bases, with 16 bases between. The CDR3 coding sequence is TGTGCCAGCACTCCTCCCGGGGGGCCTGGCTACACCTTC. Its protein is CASTPPGGPGYTF.

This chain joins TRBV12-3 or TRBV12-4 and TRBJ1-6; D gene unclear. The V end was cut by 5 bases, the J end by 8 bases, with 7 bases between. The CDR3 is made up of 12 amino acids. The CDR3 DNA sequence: TGTGCCAGCAGTCCCGAATATTCACCCCTCCACTTT. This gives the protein CASSPEYSPLHF.

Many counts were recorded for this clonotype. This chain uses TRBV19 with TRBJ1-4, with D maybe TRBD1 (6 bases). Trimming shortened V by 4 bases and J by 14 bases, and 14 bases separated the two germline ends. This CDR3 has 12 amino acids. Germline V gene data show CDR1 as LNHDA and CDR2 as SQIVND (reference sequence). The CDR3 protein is CASSKPATGLFF. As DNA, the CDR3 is TGTGCCAGTAGTAAACCAGCGACAGGTCTGTTTTTT.

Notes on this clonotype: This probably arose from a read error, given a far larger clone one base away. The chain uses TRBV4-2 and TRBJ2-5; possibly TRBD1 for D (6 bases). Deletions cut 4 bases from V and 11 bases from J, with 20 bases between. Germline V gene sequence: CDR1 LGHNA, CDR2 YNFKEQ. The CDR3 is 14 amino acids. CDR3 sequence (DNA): TGTGCCAGCAGCCCCGCGGACAGCCACAATGAGCAGTACTTC. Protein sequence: CASSPADSHNEQYF.